These 29 T cell receptor beta chains share one sample of origin, sequenced in a study of cytotoxic CD8 clonotypes in ibrutinib-treated CLL. The method was immunoSEQ multiplex PCR; TCRdb's version includes in-frame clones alone and lacks a portion of them. The data show over 65,000 clones, with about 63% seen just once and 5.7% held by the top ten. Sequencing used PBMCs, obtained after 12 months of ibrutinib treatment. Receptors originate from a human donor with chronic lymphocytic leukemia.

This clone was detected a few times. The chain has TRBV7-9 and TRBJ1-1; possibly TRBD1 for D (6 bases). Per germline, CDR1 SEHNR and CDR2 FQNEAQ (reference sequence). V lost 4 bases, J lost 10 bases, and 25 bases lay in between. This CDR3 is built from 16 residues. The CDR3, as DNA: TGTGCCAGCAGCTCGACCGCCTTTACAGGGATGAGGGCAGCTTTCTTT. It specifies CASSSTAFTGMRAAFF.

This clone is labeled medium-sized. This chain links TRBV9 with TRBJ2-2; 8 bases align to TRBD1. The CDR3 has 14 amino acids. Germline assignment: CDR1 SGDLS and CDR2 YYNGEE. The ends lost 7 bases at V and 4 bases at J; junction bases unmatched: 6. The CDR3 protein is CASGGQVFTGELFF. The DNA for the CDR3 is TGTGCCAGCGGGGGACAGGTGTTCACCGGGGAGCTGTTTTTT.

A few counts support this clone. This chain links TRBV6-1 with TRBJ1-6; D may be TRBD1 (5 bases). This CDR3 is 16 amino acids long. V was trimmed by 0 bases and J by 8 bases, leaving 14 bases between them. In germline, CDR1 is MNHNS, CDR2 SASEGT. Written as DNA, the CDR3 is TGTGCCAGCAGTGAAGCGCGGGGGATGGGGGATTCACCCCTCCACTTT. Residues: CASSEARGMGDSPLHF.

This chain connects TRBV14 to TRBJ1-4; D is unresolved. Germline assignment: CDR1 SGHDN and CDR2 FVKESK. The ends were cut back, 3 bases at V and 4 bases at J, with 15 bases in the middle. The CDR3 length is 16 residues. The CDR3 DNA sequence: TGTGCCAGCAGCCACAGGACGGGTACGGGTAATGAAAAACTGTTTTTT. Protein: CASSHRTGTGNEKLFF.

V usage is TRBV6-5 and J usage is TRBJ1-4, with 8 bases fitting TRBD1. The ends lost 6 bases at V and 5 bases at J; junction bases unmatched: 8. The CDR3 length is 15 residues. Looked up from germline, CDR1 is MNHEY and CDR2 is SVGAGI. CDR3 protein: CASRRLTGDNEKLFF. CDR3 sequence (DNA): TGTGCCAGCAGACGTCTGACAGGGGACAATGAAAAACTGTTTTTT.

The genes are TRBV7-2 and TRBJ2-7; 9 bases map to TRBD2. The CDR3 runs 16 residues. Germline values: CDR1 SGHTA, CDR2 FQGNSA. Trimming cost V 4 bases and J 3 bases; bases outside gene matches: 10. The CDR3: CASSSQPGGGGYEQYF. The CDR3 DNA follows: TGTGCCAGCAGCTCGCAGCCAGGCGGGGGGGGCTACGAGCAGTACTTC.

This chain links TRBV30 with TRBJ1-3; tentative D call: TRBD1 (6 bases). The CDR3 spans 14 residues. V was shortened by 4 bases and J by 0 bases, with 10 bases between the two germline ends. Germline V gives CDR1 GTSNPN, CDR2 SVGIG (reference sequence). CDR3 DNA: TGTGCCTGGAATGGACAGAGCTCTGGAAACACCATATATTTT. This gives the protein CAWNGQSSGNTIYF.

The table lists this clone with a few counts. The chain uses TRBV5-6 and TRBJ2-7; D gene unclear. Germline V gives CDR1 SGHDT, CDR2 YYEEEE. The CDR3 totals 13 residues. Trimming took off 0 bases at V and 1 base at J, with 5 bases between the two ends. CDR3 sequence reads: CASSLAVSYEQYF. The CDR3 DNA reads TGTGCCAGCAGCTTGGCGGTATCCTACGAGCAGTACTTC.

This rearrangement joins TRBV2 to TRBJ1-2, with D unclear. V lost 7 bases to trimming and J lost 0 bases, with 18 bases between them. In germline, CDR1 is SNHLY, CDR2 FYNNEI. The CDR3 runs 16 residues. The CDR3 DNA reads TGTGCCAGCACGCCGCGACCCGCATACTCTAACTATGGCTACACCTTC. It encodes CASTPRPAYSNYGYTF.

This clone was seen a single time. The chain links TRBV7-2 to TRBJ2-3; D unclear. Between the trimmed V and J ends, which lost 5 bases and 0 bases, there was a span of 12 bases. Germline CDR1 reads SGHTA; CDR2 reads FQGNSA. The length of the CDR3 is 15 residues. CDR3 sequence (DNA): TGTGCCAGCAGCCTAGACGCGTCTAGCACAGATACGCAGTATTTT. Amino acids: CASSLDASSTDTQYF.

This chain links TRBV13 with TRBJ1-1; possibly TRBD1 for D (5 bases). CDR1 and CDR2 (germline): PRHDT, FYEKMQ (reference sequence). There are 14 residues in the CDR3. Trimming removed 1 base at V and 8 bases at J, with 14 bases between. CDR3 residues: CASSLDPGGSEAFF. The DNA of the CDR3 is TGTGCCAGCAGCTTAGATCCGGGGGGGAGCGAAGCTTTCTTT.

The chain uses TRBV4-2 and TRBJ2-3, with a tentative D call TRBD2 (5 bases). From germline, CDR1 is LGHNA and CDR2 YNFKEQ. The length of the CDR3 is 17 residues. V was cut by 0 bases and J by 0 bases, with 13 bases left in between. This chain's CDR3 is CASSQDTRVASTDTQYF. CDR3 DNA sequence: TGTGCCAGCAGCCAAGACACTAGGGTTGCTAGCACAGATACGCAGTATTTT.

The V call is TRBV7-2, the J call TRBJ1-1; TRBD1 is a possible D gene (5 bases). CDR3 length equals 14 residues. The V end was cut by 6 bases, the J end by 3 bases, with 14 bases between. Per germline, CDR1 SGHTA and CDR2 FQGNSA. In DNA, the CDR3 is TGTGCCAGCAGTTATCGGGAGGGGTACACTGAAGCTTTCTTT. Translating it yields CASSYREGYTEAFF.

The rearrangement uses TRBV6-5 and TRBJ1-2; 7 bases fit TRBD1. The J segment lost 5 bases and the V segment lost 5 bases, leaving 11 bases of the junction unmatched. CDR1 is MNHEY, CDR2 SVGAGI, per germline. CDR3 length: 15 amino acids. The CDR3: CASSQNRGNIYGYTF. As DNA, the CDR3 is TGTGCCAGCAGTCAAAACAGGGGAAACATATATGGCTACACCTTC.

The J gene is TRBJ2-7, the V gene TRBV5-1, with D possibly matching TRBD1 (7 bases). The CDR3 contains 16 residues. Germline CDR1 is SGHRS and CDR2 is YFSETQ. Trimming removed 4 bases from V and 0 bases from J, with 17 bases in between. CDR3: CASSKAGQTSSYEQYF. The CDR3 DNA reads as TGCGCCAGCAGCAAGGCGGGACAGACGTCCTCCTACGAGCAGTACTTC. Supplemented by reference TRBV5-1 and TRBJ2-7, the full variable domain reads KAGVTQTPRYLIKTRGQQVTLSCSPISGHRSVSWYQQTPGQGLQFLFEYFSETQRNKGNFPGRFSGRQFSNSRSEMNVSTLELGDSALYLCASSKAGQTSSYEQYFGPGTRLTVT.

The V call is TRBV7-2, the J call TRBJ2-7; unclear D gene. CDR3 length equals 14 residues. Germline-derived CDR1 and CDR2 are SGHTA and FQGNSA. V shed 1 base and J shed 5 bases, with 12 bases lying between them. The CDR3 nucleotides read TGTGCCAGCAGCTTAGATATGGTGGTCCACGAGCAGTACTTC. The encoded protein is CASSLDMVVHEQYF. The full variable domain, in which reference TRBV7-2 and TRBJ2-7 provide the parts outside the CDR3, is GAGVSQSPSNKVTEKGKDVELRCDPISGHTALYWYRQSLGQGLEFLIYFQGNSAPDKSGLPSDRFSAERTGGSVSTLTIQRTQQEDSAVYLCASSLDMVVHEQYFGPGTRLTVT.

Comments on this clone: A read error may account for a junction end that differs from germline. The rearrangement links TRBV6-5 to TRBJ2-7; no reliable D call. Germline V lookup: CDR1 MNHEY, CDR2 SVGAGI. This CDR3 contains 15 residues. CDR3 loop: CASSHSRDSPYEQYF. CDR3 nucleotides: TGTGCCAGCAGTCACTCCCGTGACTCCCCCTACGAGCAGTACTTC.

The V call is TRBV2, the J call TRBJ2-1; maybe TRBD2 (6 bases). The CDR3 covers 17 residues. Trimming removed 6 bases at V and 1 base at J, with 19 bases between. Germline-derived CDR1 and CDR2 are SNHLY and FYNNEI. In DNA, the CDR3 is TGTGCCAGCAGGCGTTTACTACTAGCATCATCCTACAATGAGCAGTTCTTC. Translating gives CASRRLLLASSYNEQFF.

The rearrangement links TRBV4-3 to TRBJ2-7; 11 nucleotides agree with TRBD1. CDR1 and CDR2 from the germline V gene are LGHNA and YSLEER. After removal of 1 base from V and 6 bases from J, the junction contained 2 bases not matched to a gene. This CDR3 is 14 amino acids long. This CDR3 is CASSQGGTGGEQYF. CDR3 sequence (DNA): TGCGCCAGCAGCCAAGGTGGGACAGGGGGCGAGCAGTACTTC.

The genes are TRBV30 and TRBJ2-3; perhaps TRBD2 as D (5 bases). The V end was cut by 1 base, the J end by 8 bases, with 10 bases between. Germline CDR1 and CDR2: GTSNPN and SVGIG (reference sequence). The length of the CDR3 is 12 residues. The DNA of the CDR3 is TGTGCCTGGAGTGCCATGGAGGTTACGCAGTATTTT. Amino acid sequence: CAWSAMEVTQYF.

The gene calls are TRBV25-1 and TRBJ1-1; possibly TRBD1 for D (5 bases). CDR1 and CDR2 (germline): MGHDK, SYGVNS. This CDR3 region has 13 residues. V was shortened by 6 bases and J by 8 bases, with 16 bases between the two germline ends. For the CDR3, the DNA is TGTGCCAGCAGCGTACTCCCCCGGGGGGAAGCTTTCTTT. The encoded protein is CASSVLPRGEAFF.

This clone was recorded once. This sequence joins TRBV25-1 and TRBJ1-1, with D unclear. V shed 2 bases and J shed 4 bases, with 14 bases lying between them. Germline V lookup: CDR1 MGHDK, CDR2 SYGVNS. This CDR3 comprises 15 residues. CDR3 sequence reads: CASSEESSWGTEAFF. The CDR3 DNA reads as TGTGCCAGCAGTGAAGAGTCGTCTTGGGGCACTGAAGCTTTCTTT.

The chain uses TRBV5-1 and TRBJ2-5; 10 nucleotides align to TRBD1. The CDR3 is 15 amino acids. V trimming: 4 bases; J trimming: 5 bases; junction bases outside the gene matches: 8. Germline CDR1 is SGHRS and CDR2 is YFSETQ. The CDR3 region is CASSPRDRGTETQYF. The CDR3 DNA sequence: TGCGCCAGCAGCCCTCGGGACAGGGGTACGGAGACCCAGTACTTC.

The chain carries TRBV5-1 and TRBJ2-7; TRBD1 agrees at 7 bases. Looked up from germline, CDR1 is SGHRS and CDR2 is YFSETQ. CDR3 length equals 16 residues. V was pared by 4 bases and J by 0 bases, with 10 bases of the junction left unmatched. CDR3 nucleotide sequence: TGCGCCAGCAGCCCCCCGGGACAGCCCTACTCCTACGAGCAGTACTTC. This sequence encodes CASSPPGQPYSYEQYF.

The V and J genes are TRBV5-5 and TRBJ2-7, with TRBD2 as a possible D gene (5 bases). The CDR3 consists of 14 residues. Germline lookup yields CDR1 SGHKS and CDR2 YYEKEE (reference sequence). V lost 6 bases and J 6 bases, leaving 19 bases between the germline ends. The CDR3 loop is CASITAPRGSEQYF. In DNA form, the CDR3 reads TGTGCCAGCATCACGGCCCCACGGGGTTCCGAGCAGTACTTC.

The V gene is TRBV2, the J gene TRBJ2-7; no definite D call. The CDR3 has 15 residues. The germline V gene encodes CDR1 SNHLY and CDR2 FYNNEI. Trimming left V 1 base short and J 3 bases short, with 13 bases between. The chain's CDR3 is CASSEGQPPRYEQYF. The CDR3 coding sequence is TGTGCCAGCAGTGAAGGACAACCCCCTCGCTACGAGCAGTACTTC.

This chain joins TRBV4-1 and TRBJ2-1; tentatively, D is TRBD2 (6 bases). The CDR3 has 16 amino acids. Germline loops: CDR1 MGHRA, CDR2 YSYEKL. V lost 1 base, J lost 3 bases, and 13 bases lay in between. The CDR3 coding sequence is TGCGCCAGCAGCCAAGTGGGGCGGGGCTACTACAATGAGCAGTTCTTC. Translating gives CASSQVGRGYYNEQFF.

The rearrangement uses TRBV14 and TRBJ2-5, with D maybe TRBD2 (6 bases). Trimming took off 8 bases at V and 6 bases at J, with 16 bases between the two ends. The CDR3 totals 13 residues. In germline, CDR1 is SGHDN, CDR2 FVKESK. CDR3 in amino acids: CASGIVGGQTQYF. CDR3 sequence (DNA): TGTGCCAGCGGTATCGTGGGGGGACAGACCCAGTACTTC.

The rearrangement joins TRBV28 to TRBJ1-2, with TRBD1 as a possible D gene (6 bases). Trimming removed 5 bases from V and 6 bases from J, with 19 bases in between. This CDR3 contains 15 residues. The germline CDR1 and CDR2 sequences are MDHEN and SYDVKM. CDR3 in amino acids: CASSGNRVELHGYTF. DNA of the CDR3: TGTGCCAGCAGTGGAAACAGGGTAGAGCTTCATGGCTACACCTTC.